This T cell receptor (beta chain) was sequenced for a study of regulatory T cells in long-lasting Graves disease (dated by TCRdb to the early 2020s). Looking at the study overall: Newly diagnosed Graves' disease patients had taken antithyroid drugs for less than 3 months. Persistent Graves' disease patients were compared with newly diagnosed Graves' disease patients by peripheral blood TCR sequencing and RNA sequencing. A total of some 33 samples were covered by TCR sequencing, comprising approximately 13 persistent and approximately 20 newly diagnosed Graves' disease patients. The study was registered as a clinical trial and conducted in China. Overall results and qualifications from the work: Preferential use of TRBV28, TRBJ1-2 and TRBJ2-5 was observed in persistent disease, whereas TRBV20-1 and TRBJ2-1 were favored in newly diagnosed disease. Peripheral blood alone was examined, since thyroid tissue, which constituted the primary lesion, could not be accessed. Persistent Graves' disease patients showed lower TCR Shannon entropy and fewer highly expanded clones than newly diagnosed patients, suggesting clonal expansion. As a limitation, the authors acknowledged that the small sample size may reduce accuracy. A larger number of public clonotypes was shared among persistent patients (around 3,000) than among newly diagnosed patients (roughly 980). Only the TCR beta chain was sequenced and analyzed.

Turning to this clonotype: The antigen this receptor binds is unknown. One base away there is no much larger clone; base qualities are not given.

From its cysteine to its phenylalanine, the CDR3 spans 18 amino acids. CDR3 DNA is the only sequence kept; it has 54 bases, read in frame from the first base. V and J are trimmed by 4 bases and 1 base, and the gene matches miss 7 bases of the junction. The germline V gene (reference sequence) provides CDR1 PRHDT and CDR2 FYEKMQ. The sample's time point label, in plain terms: newly diagnosed GD, antithyroid drugs for less than 3 months. For both TCR sequencing and RNA sequencing, RNA was extracted from PBMCs using TRIzol. Graves' disease was diagnosed according to American Thyroid Association guidelines. Recruitment of patients was carried out at an endocrinology department in Xi'an, China. Each patient gave approximately 9 milliliters of peripheral blood, collected in an EDTA anticoagulant tube. Ficoll Paque Plus density gradient separation was used to isolate PBMCs, and no further T cell sorting was performed. An Agilent 2100 Bioanalyzer and agarose gel were used to assess RNA quality, and a NanoDrop 2000 was used to measure RNA concentration.

The method behind the library was multiplex PCR. Sequencing instrument: Illumina HiSeq 4000. To build TCR beta libraries, CDR3 regions were amplified by Arm-PCR using iRepertoire HTBI primers. PCR products were gel purified before sequencing. On the study's bioinformatics: Gene usage analysis of CDR3 amino acid clonotypes used the approximately 62 TRBV and approximately 13 TRBJ segments found across samples. Filtered high-quality paired reads were merged into contigs using COPE and FqMerger. Contigs were aligned with BLAST to IMGT TRBV, TRBD and TRBJ reference genes, and CDR3 was defined per IMGT. Highly expanded clones were defined as clonotypes with a frequency above 0.1%. Repertoire diversity was measured by Shannon entropy, and V-J evenness by the Gini coefficient. Public clonotypes were defined as clonotypes shared by more than one individual. TCRdb reran the public reads through fastp at Q25 and MiXCR, keeping productive beta chains. One record per CDR3 amino acid sequence lists the most common genes and DNA. These V and J calls originate from TCRdb's pipeline instead of the authors' own analysis. The sample records some 330,000 distinct CDR3 sequences, about an eighth of which are singletons. Approximately 17% of the sample belongs to the ten largest clones.

The same sample was also studied in work on T cells in Graves' hyperthyroidism and ophthalmopathy. The second study's authors report: Stable Graves' hyperthyroidism was defined as the absence of progression to ophthalmopathy over 18 months of follow-up. Hyperthyroidism patients were newly diagnosed, with disease duration under 2 months, and aged 18 to 65 years. Patients with uncontrolled infections, other autoimmune diseases, pregnancy or lactation were excluded. Diagnoses were based on clinical symptoms, serum thyroxine and TRAb, thyroid ultrasound and orbital computed tomography. For the first round of RT-PCR on the TCR CDR3, the HTBI primer set was used together with the Qiagen OneStep RT-PCR kit. Most expanded thyroid clonotypes (frequency above 0.001) were also detected in blood, a finding suggesting that blood repertoires may reflect thyroid immune responses. In cross-validation, a model built on a 13 V-J signature told ophthalmopathy apart from stable hyperthyroidism with under 90% sensitivity and around 84% specificity, and in testing the same model reached 80%/75%. During validation, the model predicted progression to ophthalmopathy a median of about 6.5 months ahead of onset, with 70.59% sensitivity and around 73% specificity. TCR V-J signatures able to tell the groups apart were searched for in a discovery cohort of 100 or so patients, of whom around 43 had Graves' ophthalmopathy and roughly 58 had stable Graves' hyperthyroidism. Prospective prediction of ophthalmopathy was tested in an independent validation cohort consisting of 18 to 20 hyperthyroidism patients and 17 patients who later progressed to ophthalmopathy. The roughly 100 discovery patients were divided at random into training and test sets in a 7:3 ratio. In addition, the study compared T-cell repertoires in thyroid tissue and in blood from several Graves' hyperthyroidism patients. After sampling, hyperthyroidism patients received methimazole starting at 30 mg daily, and ophthalmopathy patients received high-dose intravenous methylprednisolone. A second multiplex PCR round built the libraries, followed by size selection and purification. The libraries were sequenced on an Illumina HiSeq2000 using paired-end 100 bp reads. Raw data were processed with SOAPnuke, discarding reads with adapters, uncalled bases, mean Phred below 15, or no exact constant-primer or identifier match. High-quality paired reads were merged using COPE v1.2.5, and each unique nucleotide sequence was defined as a clonotype. MiTCR v1.1 was used to align clonotypes to the IMGT TRBV, TRBD and TRBJ reference segments. Analysis was restricted to V-J combinations with a frequency above 0.0001, which covered roughly 99% of repertoires. The TCS score was defined as F50 (clonal expansion) divided by E x V (chaos), with BLOSUM62-based TCRdist calculated between CDR3 peptides within each V-J. Welch's t-statistics and random forest reduced several hundred V-J features to 13, which were used in a naive Bayes classifier (R e1071). No statistical method was used to set the sample size in advance, and investigators knew the group allocation. The paper describes TCR Vbeta CDR3 sequencing of 135 peripheral blood samples, made up of around 41 ophthalmopathy patients, more than 70 hyperthyroidism patients and 17 progressor patients.

The sequenced sample was peripheral blood mononuclear cells (PBMCs), obtained at new diagnosis, from a patient treated with antithyroid drugs. The sequence joins TRBV13 to TRBJ2-3; TRBD2 matches 14 bases in the middle. This TCR was recovered from a woman in her late teens or twenties with Graves disease. Donor details come from another sample of the same person, matched by shared clones. Here is the DNA: TGTGCCAGCAGCTCGGAGACTAGCGGGGGGGCCGGCACAGATACGCAGTATTTT. This yields the protein CASSSETSGGAGTDTQYF. This CDR3, with the reference TRBV13 and TRBJ2-3 proteins standing in past its ends, gives the full variable domain AAGVIQSPRHLIKEKRETATLKCYPIPRHDTVYWYQQGPGQDPQFLISFYEKMQSDKGSIPDRFSAQQFSDYHSELNMSSLELGDSALYFCASSSETSGGAGTDTQYFGPGTRLTVL.